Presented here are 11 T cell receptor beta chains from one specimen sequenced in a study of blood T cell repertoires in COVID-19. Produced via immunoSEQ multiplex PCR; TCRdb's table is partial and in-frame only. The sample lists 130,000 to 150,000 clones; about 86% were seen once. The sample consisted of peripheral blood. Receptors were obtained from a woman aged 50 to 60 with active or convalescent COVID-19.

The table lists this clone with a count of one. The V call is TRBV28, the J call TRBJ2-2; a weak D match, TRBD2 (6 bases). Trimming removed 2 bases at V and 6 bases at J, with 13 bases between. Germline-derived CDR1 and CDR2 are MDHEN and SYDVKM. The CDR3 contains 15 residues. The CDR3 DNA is TGTGCCAGCAGTTTAGAGGAGGGGCGGGCCGGGGAGCTGTTTTTT. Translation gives CASSLEEGRAGELFF.

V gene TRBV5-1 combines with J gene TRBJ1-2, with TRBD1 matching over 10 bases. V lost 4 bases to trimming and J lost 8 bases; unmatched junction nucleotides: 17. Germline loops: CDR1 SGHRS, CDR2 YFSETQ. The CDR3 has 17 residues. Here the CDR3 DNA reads TGCGCCAGCAGCGAATTCATTACGACAGGGGGCGAGAGGGGCTACACCTTC. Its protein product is CASSEFITTGGERGYTF.

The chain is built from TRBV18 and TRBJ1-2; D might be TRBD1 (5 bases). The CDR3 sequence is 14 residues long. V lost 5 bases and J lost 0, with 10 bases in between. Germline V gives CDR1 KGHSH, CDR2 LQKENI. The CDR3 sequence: CASSSGGSNYGYTF. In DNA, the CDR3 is TGTGCCAGCTCAAGTGGGGGGTCTAACTATGGCTACACCTTC.

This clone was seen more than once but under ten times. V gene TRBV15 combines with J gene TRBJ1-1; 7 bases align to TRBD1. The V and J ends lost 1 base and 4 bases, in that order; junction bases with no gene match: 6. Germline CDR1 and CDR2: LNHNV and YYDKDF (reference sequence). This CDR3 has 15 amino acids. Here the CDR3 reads CATSRADAGGTEAFF. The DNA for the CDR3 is TGTGCCACCAGCAGAGCGGATGCAGGGGGCACTGAAGCTTTCTTT.

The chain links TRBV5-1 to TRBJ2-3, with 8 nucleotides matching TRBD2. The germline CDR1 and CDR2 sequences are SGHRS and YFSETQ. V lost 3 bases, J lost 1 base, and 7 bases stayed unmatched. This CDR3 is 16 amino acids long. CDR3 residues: CASSSNGGAGTDTQYF. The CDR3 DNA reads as TGCGCCAGCAGCTCCAACGGGGGGGCAGGCACAGATACGCAGTATTTT.

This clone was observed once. This CDR3 reads CASSPTSFQETQYF. The CDR3 DNA sequence: TGTGCCAGCAGCCCGACTAGTTTCCAAGAGACCCAGTACTTC. The chain employs TRBV7-6 and TRBJ2-5; D is perhaps TRBD2 (6 bases). The CDR3 covers 14 residues. Germline loops: CDR1 SGHVS, CDR2 FNYEAQ. The V end lost 5 bases, the J end lost 1 base, and 11 bases lay between the germline ends. The full variable domain, in which reference TRBV7-6 and TRBJ2-5 provide the parts outside the CDR3, is GAGVSQSPRYKVTKRGQDVALRCDPISGHVSLYWYRQALGQGPEFLTYFNYEAQQDKSGLPNDRFSAERPEGSISTLTIQRTEQRDSAMYRCASSPTSFQETQYFGPGTRLLVL.

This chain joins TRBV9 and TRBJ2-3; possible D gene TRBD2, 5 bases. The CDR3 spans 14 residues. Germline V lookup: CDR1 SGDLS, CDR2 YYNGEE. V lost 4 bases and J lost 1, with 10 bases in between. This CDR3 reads CASSPGSRTDTQYF. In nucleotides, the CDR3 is TGTGCCAGCAGCCCGGGATCTCGCACAGATACGCAGTATTTT.

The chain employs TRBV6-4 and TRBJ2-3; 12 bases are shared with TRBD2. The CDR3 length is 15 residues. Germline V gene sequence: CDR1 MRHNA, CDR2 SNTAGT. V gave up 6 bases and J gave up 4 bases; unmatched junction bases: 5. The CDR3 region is CASSRLAGASDTQYF. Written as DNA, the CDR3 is TGTGCCAGCAGCCGACTAGCGGGAGCTTCAGATACGCAGTATTTT.

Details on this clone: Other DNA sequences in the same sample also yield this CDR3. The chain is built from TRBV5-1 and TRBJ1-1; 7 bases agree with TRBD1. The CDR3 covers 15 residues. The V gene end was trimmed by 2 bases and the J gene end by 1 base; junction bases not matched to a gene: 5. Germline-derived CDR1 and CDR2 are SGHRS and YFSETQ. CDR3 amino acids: CASSLSGQPNTEAFF. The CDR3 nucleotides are TGCGCCAGCAGCTTATCGGGACAGCCGAACACTGAAGCTTTCTTT.

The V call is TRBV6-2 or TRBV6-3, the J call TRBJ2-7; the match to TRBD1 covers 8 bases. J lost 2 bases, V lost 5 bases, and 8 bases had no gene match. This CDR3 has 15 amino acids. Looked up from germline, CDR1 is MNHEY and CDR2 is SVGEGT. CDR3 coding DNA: TGTGCCAGCAGTCCGACAGGGGCCCACACCTACGAGCAGTACTTC. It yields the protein CASSPTGAHTYEQYF.

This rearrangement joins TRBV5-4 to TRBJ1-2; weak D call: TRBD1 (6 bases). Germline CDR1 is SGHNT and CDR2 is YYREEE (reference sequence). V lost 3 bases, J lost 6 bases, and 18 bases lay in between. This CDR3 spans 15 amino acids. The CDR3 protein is CASSSITGTANGYTF. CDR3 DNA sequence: TGTGCCAGCAGCTCGATCACAGGGACCGCGAATGGCTACACCTTC.